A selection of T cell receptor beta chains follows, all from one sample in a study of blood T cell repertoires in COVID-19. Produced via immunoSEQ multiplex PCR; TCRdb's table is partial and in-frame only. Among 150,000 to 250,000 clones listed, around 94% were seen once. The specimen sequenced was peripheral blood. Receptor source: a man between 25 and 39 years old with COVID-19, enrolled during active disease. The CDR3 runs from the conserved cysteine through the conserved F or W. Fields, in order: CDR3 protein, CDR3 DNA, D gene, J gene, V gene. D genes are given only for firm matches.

CDR3aa: CASRRDSNQPQHF; CDR3nt: TGCGCCAGCAGGCGGGATAGCAATCAGCCCCAGCATTTT; d_gene: NA; j_gene: TRBJ1-5; v_gene: TRBV5-1
CDR3aa: CASSQDGRQYF; CDR3nt: TGTGCCAGCAGCCAAGATGGGAGGCAGTACTTC; d_gene: NA; j_gene: TRBJ2-7; v_gene: TRBV3-1/TRBV3-2
CDR3aa: CASSPRDRVTHNEQFF; CDR3nt: TGTGCCAGCAGCCCGAGGGACAGGGTGACCCACAATGAGCAGTTCTTC; d_gene: TRBD1; j_gene: TRBJ2-1; v_gene: TRBV11-2
CDR3aa: CASSRSLGGDYGYTF; CDR3nt: TGTGCCAGCAGCCGATCGCTGGGGGGAGACTATGGCTACACCTTC; d_gene: NA; j_gene: TRBJ1-2; v_gene: TRBV5-6
CDR3aa: CASMGIQGAFQPQHF; CDR3nt: TGTGCCAGTATGGGGATACAGGGGGCTTTTCAGCCCCAGCATTTT; d_gene: TRBD1; j_gene: TRBJ1-5; v_gene: TRBV19
CDR3aa: CASSPYRDRSSGNTIYF; CDR3nt: TGTGCCAGCAGTCCCTACCGGGACAGGTCCTCTGGAAACACCATATATTTT; d_gene: TRBD1; j_gene: TRBJ1-3; v_gene: TRBV6-2/TRBV6-3
CDR3aa: CASSVRAGDNSPLHF; CDR3nt: TGTGCCAGCAGCGTGCGGGCCGGAGATAATTCACCCCTCCACTTT; d_gene: NA; j_gene: TRBJ1-6; v_gene: TRBV9
CDR3aa: CASSIGGGLSSYTF; CDR3nt: TGTGCCAGCAGCATAGGCGGGGGGTTGAGTAGCTACACCTTC; d_gene: NA; j_gene: TRBJ1-2; v_gene: TRBV7-9
CDR3aa: CASRPDRGREETQYF; CDR3nt: TGTGCCAGCAGACCGGACAGGGGGCGAGAAGAGACCCAGTACTTC; d_gene: TRBD1; j_gene: TRBJ2-5; v_gene: TRBV27
CDR3aa: CASSFTSAQASYGYTF; CDR3nt: TGTGCCAGCAGTTTTACCTCGGCACAGGCCTCCTATGGCTACACCTTC; d_gene: NA; j_gene: TRBJ1-2; v_gene: TRBV27
CDR3aa: CASSIDMTGSRRPQHF; CDR3nt: TGTGCCAGTAGTATAGATATGACAGGTTCCCGACGGCCCCAGCATTTT; d_gene: NA; j_gene: TRBJ1-5; v_gene: TRBV19
CDR3aa: CASRRQLNTEAFF; CDR3nt: TGTGCCAGTAGAAGACAGCTGAACACTGAAGCTTTCTTT; d_gene: NA; j_gene: TRBJ1-1; v_gene: TRBV19
CDR3aa: CATKDSNTDTQYF; CDR3nt: TGTGCCACCAAGGACAGCAACACAGATACGCAGTATTTT; d_gene: NA; j_gene: TRBJ2-3; v_gene: TRBV24-1
CDR3aa: CAISQTGGPEAFF; CDR3nt: TGTGCCATCAGCCAAACAGGGGGACCTGAAGCTTTCTTT; d_gene: TRBD1; j_gene: TRBJ1-1; v_gene: TRBV10-3
CDR3aa: CASSFSGGQPQHF; CDR3nt: TGTGCCAGCAGCTTTTCCGGGGGTCAGCCCCAGCATTTT; d_gene: NA; j_gene: TRBJ1-5; v_gene: TRBV7-2
CDR3aa: CASSETQGGNTEAFF; CDR3nt: TGTGCCAGCAGTGAAACGCAGGGGGGGAACACTGAAGCTTTCTTT; d_gene: TRBD1; j_gene: TRBJ1-1; v_gene: TRBV25-1